These 20 T cell receptor beta chains originate from one sample sequenced in a study of regulatory T cells in long-lasting Graves disease. Time point reported: newly diagnosed GD, antithyroid drugs for less than 3 months. From PBMCs, RNA was extracted and then used to make the TCR library. Through Arm-PCR of CDR3 regions and iRepertoire HTBI primers, TCR beta libraries were built. TCRdb processed the multiplex PCR reads anew with MiXCR; each CDR3 protein has one entry. The table shows around 500,000 distinct CDR3 sequences, with roughly 13% occurring only once. These same data were also listed under a study on T cells in Graves' hyperthyroidism and ophthalmopathy.

The starting material was peripheral blood mononuclear cells (PBMCs), obtained at new diagnosis, from a patient treated with antithyroid drugs. These receptors all come from a man between 25 and 39 years old with Graves disease.

The chain is built from TRBV4-1 and TRBJ1-5; TRBD1 is a possible D gene (5 bases). The CDR3 contains 15 residues. Looked up from germline, CDR1 is MGHRA and CDR2 is YSYEKL. V dropped 1 base and J dropped 4 bases, with 11 bases sitting between them. CDR3 sequence reads: CASSQGYGANQPQHF. The CDR3 DNA is TGCGCCAGCAGCCAAGGGTATGGGGCGAATCAGCCCCAGCATTTT.

A note on this clonotype: A read error may explain this, as a much larger clone is one base away. V usage is TRBV2 and J usage is TRBJ1-1; no clear D gene. Trimming removed 7 bases from V and 4 bases from J, with 16 bases in between. CDR3 length equals 14 residues. Looked up from germline, CDR1 is SNHLY and CDR2 is FYNNEI. The CDR3 DNA is TGTGCCAGCATGGGTGAAGCTATGAGCACTGAAGCTTTCTTT. Translation gives CASMGEAMSTEAFF.

This clonotype was counted many times. This chain links TRBV9 with TRBJ2-3; tentatively, D is TRBD2 (6 bases). This CDR3 spans 13 amino acids. Germline V CDR1 and CDR2: SGDLS, YYNGEE. V gave up 4 bases and J gave up 5 bases, with 11 bases separating them. The CDR3 DNA reads TGTGCCAGCAGCCTCTGGGGGGTAGATACGCAGTATTTT. Its protein product is CASSLWGVDTQYF. The entire variable domain, with the rest obtained from reference TRBV9 and TRBJ2-3, is as follows: DSGVTQTPKHLITATGQRVTLRCSPRSGDLSVYWYQQSLDQGLQFLIQYYNGEERAKGNILERFSAQQFPDLHSELNLSSLELGDSALYFCASSLWGVDTQYFGPGTRLTVL.

On this clonotype: This sequence may be a read error, since a much larger clone differs from it by one base. The rearrangement links TRBV5-1 to TRBJ2-3; the D is unclear. Germline-derived CDR1 and CDR2 are SGHRS and YFSETQ. The CDR3 has 12 residues. The CDR3 sequence is CGSRSDYDTQYF. CDR3 DNA sequence: TGCGGCAGCAGATCCGATTACGATACGCAGTATTTT. Using reference TRBV5-1 and TRBJ2-3 for the parts outside the CDR3, the full variable domain is KAGVTQTPRYLIKTRGQQVTLSCSPISGHRSVSWYQQTPGQGLQFLFEYFSETQRNKGNFPGRFSGRQFSNSRSEMNVSTLELGDSALYLCGSRSDYDTQYFGPGTRLTVL.

This chain links TRBV7-6 with TRBJ2-3; D ambiguous. This CDR3 comprises 15 residues. V was clipped by 1 base and J by 4 bases, with 12 bases between them. CDR1 is SGHVS, CDR2 FNYEAQ, per germline. Written as DNA, the CDR3 is TGTGCCAGCAGCTTAGGTGGGATCCAAGCAGATACGCAGTATTTT. Its protein is CASSLGGIQADTQYF.

The DNA of the CDR3 is TGTGCCGGCCCTTTGGGATTCGGAAACACCATATATTTT. Encoded protein: CAGPLGFGNTIYF. V usage is TRBV27 and J usage is TRBJ1-3; D is ambiguous. The ends were cut back, 11 bases at V and 4 bases at J, with 15 bases in the middle. The CDR3 extends over 13 amino acids. Germline CDR1 and CDR2: MNHEY and SMNVEV (reference sequence).

There are a few counts of this clonotype. The rearrangement links TRBV29-1 to TRBJ1-1; 7 bases align to TRBD1. Germline V gene sequence: CDR1 SQVTM, CDR2 ANQGSEA. The CDR3 runs to 13 residues. Trimming removed 6 bases from V and 0 bases from J; junction bases left unmatched: 4. The CDR3 sequence is CSVGDSMNTEAFF. The CDR3 coding sequence is TGCAGCGTCGGGGACAGCATGAACACTGAAGCTTTCTTT.

V usage is TRBV28 and J usage is TRBJ1-1, with 9 bases aligning to TRBD1. CDR1 is MDHEN, CDR2 SYDVKM, per germline. This CDR3 has 15 residues. V dropped 6 bases and J dropped 10; count of bases not matched to a gene: 15. CDR3 in amino acids: CASSLNRGRTRRAFF. The CDR3 DNA is TGTGCCAGCAGCCTAAACAGGGGGCGAACTAGGAGAGCTTTCTTT.

This sequence joins TRBV2 and TRBJ2-7, with D perhaps TRBD2 (5 bases). This CDR3 spans 13 amino acids. CDR1 is SNHLY, CDR2 FYNNEI, per germline. V dropped 1 base and J dropped 4 bases, with 8 bases sitting between them. CDR3 amino acids: CASSEGGAYEQYF. CDR3 DNA sequence: TGTGCCAGCAGTGAAGGGGGAGCGTACGAGCAGTACTTC.

This clonotype was observed many times. The rearrangement joins TRBV10-1 to TRBJ2-3; the match to TRBD2 covers 9 bases. V gave up 6 bases and J gave up 5 bases; unmatched junction bases: 9. The germline CDR1 and CDR2 sequences are WNHNN and SYGVQD (reference sequence). The CDR3 loop spans 15 amino acids. The CDR3 nucleotides are TGCGCCAGCAGCGTAGCGGGAGCCGGCGGAGATACGCAGTATTTT. As protein: CASSVAGAGGDTQYF.

V and J are TRBV19 and TRBJ2-1, with D hard to call. Trimming took 8 bases from V and 4 from J, leaving 12 bases between them. Germline CDR1 is LNHDA and CDR2 is SQIVND (reference sequence). CDR3 size: 13 residues. Here the CDR3 DNA reads TGTGCCAGTTCTCCCGCCCTTTACAATGAGCAGTTCTTC. Its translation: CASSPALYNEQFF.

This clonotype was counted a few times. This chain joins TRBV29-1 and TRBJ2-6, with 10 bases lining up with TRBD1. Germline values: CDR1 SQVTM, CDR2 ANQGSEA. The trim removed 3 bases at V and 4 bases at J, leaving 3 bases unmatched. CDR3 size: 15 residues. The CDR3, as DNA: TGCAGCGTTGAGGGGACAGGGGTCGGGGCCAACGTCCTGACTTTC. As protein: CSVEGTGVGANVLTF. The entire variable domain, with the rest obtained from reference TRBV29-1 and TRBJ2-6, is as follows: SAVISQKPSRDICQRGTSLTIQCQVDSQVTMMFWYRQQPGQSLTLIATANQGSEATYESGFVIDKFPISRPNLTFSTLTVSNMSPEDSSIYLCSVEGTGVGANVLTFGAGSRLTVL.

This clonotype has at least ten counts. The J gene is TRBJ1-4, the V gene TRBV11-2; unclear D gene. Per the germline V gene, CDR1 is SGHAT and CDR2 is FQNNGV. This CDR3 is 14 amino acids long. V was cut by 3 bases and J by 7 bases, with 12 bases left in between. This CDR3 is CASSFGHRGEKLFF. The DNA of the CDR3 is TGTGCCAGCAGCTTCGGGCACCGAGGTGAAAAACTGTTTTTT. Looking up the rest from reference TRBV11-2 and TRBJ1-4 gives the full variable domain: EAGVAQSPRYKIIEKRQSVAFWCNPISGHATLYWYQQILGQGPKLLIQFQNNGVVDDSQLPKDRFSAERLKGVDSTLKIQPAKLEDSAVYLCASSFGHRGEKLFFGSGTQLSVL.

This clonotype showed up many times. This sequence joins TRBV10-3 and TRBJ2-7; 8 bases match TRBD1. The CDR3 sequence is 13 residues long. The germline V gene has CDR1 ENHRY and CDR2 SYGVKD. Trimming removed 7 bases from V and 5 bases from J; junction bases left unmatched: 7. DNA for the CDR3: TGTGCCATCACCATAGACAGGGGTGACGAGCAGTACTTC. It codes for CAITIDRGDEQYF.

The table lists this clonotype with many counts. The chain combines TRBV2 with TRBJ1-5, with 7 bases identical to TRBD1. This CDR3 has 12 amino acids. V lost 7 bases, J lost 4 bases, and 1 base stayed unmatched. The germline CDR1 and CDR2 sequences are SNHLY and FYNNEI. The CDR3 protein is CASNRGNQPQHF. The CDR3 nucleotides are TGTGCCAGCAACAGGGGAAATCAGCCCCAGCATTTT.

The sample holds many counts of this clonotype. The V gene is TRBV11-3, the J gene TRBJ2-1; 7 bases are shared with TRBD1. Germline CDR1 and CDR2: SGHNT and YENEEA. The CDR3 contains 13 residues. V shed 5 bases and J 6 bases; nucleotides not matched to a gene: 4. The CDR3 sequence is CASSAQGPNEQFF. The CDR3 DNA is TGTGCCAGCAGCGCACAGGGGCCCAATGAGCAGTTCTTC. The full variable domain, its missing parts supplied by reference TRBV11-3 and TRBJ2-1, is EAGVVQSPRYKIIEKKQPVAFWCNPISGHNTLYWYLQNLGQGPELLIRYENEEAVDDSQLPKDRFSAERLKGVDSTLKIQPAELGDSAVYLCASSAQGPNEQFFGPGTRLTVL.

The J gene is TRBJ2-5, the V gene TRBV7-2; 7 nucleotides match TRBD1. This CDR3 comprises 13 residues. The ends lost 4 bases at V and 5 bases at J; junction bases unmatched: 4. CDR1 SGHTA and CDR2 FQGNSA come from the germline V gene. The chain's CDR3 is CASSYTTGETQYF. The CDR3 DNA reads as TGTGCCAGCAGCTACACGACAGGGGAGACCCAGTACTTC.

This clonotype was seen repeatedly, ten times or more. The chain employs TRBV24-1 and TRBJ2-1; D is uncertain. Between the trimmed V and J ends, which lost 3 bases and 8 bases, there was a span of 7 bases. Germline CDR1 reads KGHDR; CDR2 reads SFDVKD. The CDR3 has 12 amino acids. The CDR3 DNA is TGTGCCACCAGTGATAGGAGAGATGAGCAGTTCTTC. This gives the protein CATSDRRDEQFF.

This clonotype was counted only a few times. This may stem from a read error, because a much larger clone lies one nucleotide away. The chain is built from TRBV20-1 and TRBJ2-1; 10 bases align to TRBD2. The CDR3 has 13 amino acids. Germline CDR1 reads DFQATT; CDR2 reads SNEGSKA (reference sequence). CDR3: CNARGLAANEQFF. The CDR3 DNA follows: TGCAATGCTAGAGGACTAGCGGCCAATGAGCAGTTCTTC.

J is TRBJ2-1 and V is TRBV30; D call uncertain. Trimming took off 0 bases at V and 0 bases at J, with 9 bases between the two ends. The germline CDR1 and CDR2 sequences are GTSNPN and SVGIG (reference sequence). The CDR3 consists of 15 residues. DNA of the CDR3: TGTGCCTGGAGTGTGCCGCCTAGCTCCTACAATGAGCAGTTCTTC. Protein product: CAWSVPPSSYNEQFF.